This T cell receptor beta chain was found in a study of blood T cell repertoires in COVID-19. Study in general: From T cells, B-cell-depleted T cells, or PBMCs came the material, which was cDNA or gDNA.

Per the study methods: Nucleated cell counts were estimated from reference gene primer amplification. Clones were sequenced by immunoSEQ multiplex PCR, and TCRdb holds only the in-frame ones, with some missing. V and J calls and clone size are those listed in that table; D and trimming were worked out from the DNA. The sample shows about 130,000 clones, roughly 86% of them seen only once. Germline V gene lookup returns CDR1 MNHEY and CDR2 SVGEGT. V was pared by 0 bases and J by 5 bases, with 8 bases of the junction left unmatched. The CDR3 has 17 residues. The rearrangement uses TRBV6-2 or TRBV6-3 and TRBJ1-5; TRBD1 agrees at 9 bases. The sample comprised peripheral blood. The TCR was taken from a human donor in a cohort sampled during active COVID-19. CDR3 sequence: CASSYSLSGTGYQPQHF. The CDR3 nucleotides are TGTGCCAGCAGTTACTCACTCTCCGGGACAGGGTATCAGCCCCAGCATTTT.